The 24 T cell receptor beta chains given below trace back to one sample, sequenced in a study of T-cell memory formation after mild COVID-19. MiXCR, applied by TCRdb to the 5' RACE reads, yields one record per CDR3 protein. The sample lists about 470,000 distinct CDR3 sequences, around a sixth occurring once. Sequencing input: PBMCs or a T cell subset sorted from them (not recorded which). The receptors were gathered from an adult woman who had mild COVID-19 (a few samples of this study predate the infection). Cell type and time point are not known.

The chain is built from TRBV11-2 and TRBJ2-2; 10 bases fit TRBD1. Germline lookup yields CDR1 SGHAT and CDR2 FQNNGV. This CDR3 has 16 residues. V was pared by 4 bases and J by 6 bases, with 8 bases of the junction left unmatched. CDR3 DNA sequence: TGTGCCAGCAGCTGGGGGACAGGGGTTATGGCCGGGGAGCTGTTTTTT. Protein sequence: CASSWGTGVMAGELFF.

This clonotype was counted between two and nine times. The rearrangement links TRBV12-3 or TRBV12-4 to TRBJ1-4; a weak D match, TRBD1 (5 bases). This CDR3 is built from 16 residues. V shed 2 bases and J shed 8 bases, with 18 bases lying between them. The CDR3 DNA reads TGTGCCAGCAGTTTACGAAGGGGATTGGAAGACGAAAAACTGTTTTTT. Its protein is CASSLRRGLEDEKLFF.

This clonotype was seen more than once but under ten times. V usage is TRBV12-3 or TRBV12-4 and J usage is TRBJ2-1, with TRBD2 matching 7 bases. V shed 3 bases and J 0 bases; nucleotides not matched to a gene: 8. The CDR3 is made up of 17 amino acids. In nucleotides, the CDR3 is TGTGCCAGCAGTTTCCTGAGGCTAGCGGCCTCCTACAATGAGCAGTTCTTC. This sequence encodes CASSFLRLAASYNEQFF.

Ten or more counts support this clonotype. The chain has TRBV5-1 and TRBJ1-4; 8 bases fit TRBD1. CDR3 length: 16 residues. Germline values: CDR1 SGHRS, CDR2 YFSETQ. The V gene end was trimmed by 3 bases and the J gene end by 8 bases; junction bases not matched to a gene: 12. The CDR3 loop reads CASSYGGQAGGEKLFF. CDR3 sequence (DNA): TGCGCCAGCAGCTATGGGGGACAGGCGGGAGGAGAAAAACTGTTTTTT. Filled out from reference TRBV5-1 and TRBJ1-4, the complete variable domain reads KAGVTQTPRYLIKTRGQQVTLSCSPISGHRSVSWYQQTPGQGLQFLFEYFSETQRNKGNFPGRFSGRQFSNSRSEMNVSTLELGDSALYLCASSYGGQAGGEKLFFGSGTQLSVL.

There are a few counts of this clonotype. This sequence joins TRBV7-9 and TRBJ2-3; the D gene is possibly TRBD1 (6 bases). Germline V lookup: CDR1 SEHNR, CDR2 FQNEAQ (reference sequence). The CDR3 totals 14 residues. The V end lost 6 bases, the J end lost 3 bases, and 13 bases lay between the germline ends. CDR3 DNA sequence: TGTGCCAGCAGGGACTCAACAGGGACAGATACGCAGTATTTT. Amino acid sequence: CASRDSTGTDTQYF. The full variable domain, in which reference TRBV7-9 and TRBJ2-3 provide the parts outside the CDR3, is DTGVSQNPRHKITKRGQNVTFRCDPISEHNRLYWYRQTLGQGPEFLTYFQNEAQLEKSRLLSDRFSAERPKGSFSTLEIQRTEQGDSAMYLCASRDSTGTDTQYFGPGTRLTVL.

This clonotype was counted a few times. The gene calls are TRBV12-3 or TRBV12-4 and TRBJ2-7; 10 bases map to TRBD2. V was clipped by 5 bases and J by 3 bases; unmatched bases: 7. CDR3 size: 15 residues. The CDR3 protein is CASSPLAGAYYEQYF. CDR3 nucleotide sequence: TGTGCCAGCAGTCCGCTAGCGGGGGCTTACTACGAGCAGTACTTC.

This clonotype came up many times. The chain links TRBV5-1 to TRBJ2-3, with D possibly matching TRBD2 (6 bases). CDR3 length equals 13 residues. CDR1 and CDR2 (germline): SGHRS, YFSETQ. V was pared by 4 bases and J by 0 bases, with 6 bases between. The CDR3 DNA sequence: TGCGCCAGCAGCCGGGAGAGCACAGATACGCAGTATTTT. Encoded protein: CASSRESTDTQYF.

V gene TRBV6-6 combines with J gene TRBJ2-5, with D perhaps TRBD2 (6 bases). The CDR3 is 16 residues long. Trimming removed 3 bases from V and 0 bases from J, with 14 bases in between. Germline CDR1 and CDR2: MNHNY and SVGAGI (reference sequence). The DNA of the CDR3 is TGTGCCAGCAGTTATGAGGGGAGGCTTGACCAAGAGACCCAGTACTTC. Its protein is CASSYEGRLDQETQYF.

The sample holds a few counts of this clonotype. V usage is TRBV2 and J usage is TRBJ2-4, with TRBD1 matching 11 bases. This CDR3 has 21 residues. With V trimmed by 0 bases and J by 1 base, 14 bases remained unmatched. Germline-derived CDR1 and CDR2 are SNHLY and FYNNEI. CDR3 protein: CASSEALPGQGGLLAKNIQYF. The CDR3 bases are TGTGCCAGCAGTGAAGCGCTCCCGGGACAGGGGGGCTTATTGGCCAAAAACATTCAGTACTTC. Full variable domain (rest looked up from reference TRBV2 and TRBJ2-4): EPEVTQTPSHQVTQMGQEVILRCVPISNHLYFYWYRQILGQKVEFLVSFYNNEISEKSEIFDDQFSVERPDGSNFTLKIRSTKLEDSAMYFCASSEALPGQGGLLAKNIQYFGAGTRLSVL.

CDR3 in DNA: TGTGCCAGCAGCTTAGATCCTAGATCCCCCAACACCGGGGAGCTGTTTTTT. Amino acids: CASSLDPRSPNTGELFF. This chain links TRBV7-6 with TRBJ2-2, with D unresolved. CDR3 size: 17 residues. Germline V gene lookup returns CDR1 SGHVS and CDR2 FNYEAQ. V lost 1 base and J lost 2, with 14 bases in between.

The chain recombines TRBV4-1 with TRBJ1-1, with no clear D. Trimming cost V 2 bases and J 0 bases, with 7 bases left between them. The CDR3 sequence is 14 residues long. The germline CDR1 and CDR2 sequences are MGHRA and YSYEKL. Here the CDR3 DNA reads TGCGCCAGCAGCCAATCCCATATGAACACTGAAGCTTTCTTT. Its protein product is CASSQSHMNTEAFF.

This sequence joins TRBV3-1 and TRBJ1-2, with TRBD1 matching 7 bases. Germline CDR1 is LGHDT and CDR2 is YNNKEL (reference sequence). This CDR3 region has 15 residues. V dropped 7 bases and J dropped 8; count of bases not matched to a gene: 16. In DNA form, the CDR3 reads TGTGCCAGCACCCCCTCTTCCGGGACAGTCCGAGGCTACACCTTC. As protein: CASTPSSGTVRGYTF.

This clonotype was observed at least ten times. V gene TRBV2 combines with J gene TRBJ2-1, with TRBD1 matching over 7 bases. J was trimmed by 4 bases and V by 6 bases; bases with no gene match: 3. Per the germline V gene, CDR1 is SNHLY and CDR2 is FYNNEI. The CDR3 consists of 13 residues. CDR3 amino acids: CASSPGQYNEQFF. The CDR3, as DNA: TGTGCCAGCAGCCCGGGACAGTACAATGAGCAGTTCTTC.

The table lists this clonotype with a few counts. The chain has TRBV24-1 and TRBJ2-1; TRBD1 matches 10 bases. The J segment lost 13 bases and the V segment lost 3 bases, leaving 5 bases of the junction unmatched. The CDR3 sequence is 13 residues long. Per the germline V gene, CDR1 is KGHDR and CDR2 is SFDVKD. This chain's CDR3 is CATSDTRDRGQFF. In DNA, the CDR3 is TGTGCCACCAGTGATACCCGGGACAGGGGTCAGTTCTTC.

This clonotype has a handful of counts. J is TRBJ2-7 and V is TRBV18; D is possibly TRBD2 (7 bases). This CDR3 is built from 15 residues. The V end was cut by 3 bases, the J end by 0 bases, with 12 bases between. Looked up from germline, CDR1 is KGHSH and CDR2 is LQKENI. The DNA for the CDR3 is TGTGCCAGCTCACCCGGGGGGCGAGGCTCCTACGAGCAGTACTTC. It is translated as CASSPGGRGSYEQYF.

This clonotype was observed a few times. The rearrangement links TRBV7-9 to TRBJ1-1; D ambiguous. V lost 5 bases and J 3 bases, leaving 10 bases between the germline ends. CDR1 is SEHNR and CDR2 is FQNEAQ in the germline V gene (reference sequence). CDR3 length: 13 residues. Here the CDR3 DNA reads TGTGCCAGCAGCCTTTGGGAGTACACTGAAGCTTTCTTT. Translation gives CASSLWEYTEAFF. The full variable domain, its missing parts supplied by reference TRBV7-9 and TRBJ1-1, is DTGVSQNPRHKITKRGQNVTFRCDPISEHNRLYWYRQTLGQGPEFLTYFQNEAQLEKSRLLSDRFSAERPKGSFSTLEIQRTEQGDSAMYLCASSLWEYTEAFFGQGTRLTVV.

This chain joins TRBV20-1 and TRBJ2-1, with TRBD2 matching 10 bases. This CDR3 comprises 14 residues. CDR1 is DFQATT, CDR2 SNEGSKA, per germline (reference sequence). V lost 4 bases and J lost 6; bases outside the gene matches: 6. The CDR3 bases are TGCAGTGCTAATAGCGGGGGGCCCTTCAATGAGCAGTTCTTC. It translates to CSANSGGPFNEQFF.

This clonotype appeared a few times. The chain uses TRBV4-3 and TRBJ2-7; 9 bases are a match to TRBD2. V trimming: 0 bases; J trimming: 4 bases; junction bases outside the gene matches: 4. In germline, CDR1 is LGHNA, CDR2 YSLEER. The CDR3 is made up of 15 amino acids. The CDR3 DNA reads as TGCGCCAGCAGCCAAGAACAAGCGGGAGGATACGAGCAGTACTTC. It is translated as CASSQEQAGGYEQYF.

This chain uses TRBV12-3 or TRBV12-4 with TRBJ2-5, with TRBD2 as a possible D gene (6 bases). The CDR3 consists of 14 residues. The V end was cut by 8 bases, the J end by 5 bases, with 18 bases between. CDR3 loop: CASLGDGSVETQYF. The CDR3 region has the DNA TGTGCCAGCCTCGGGGACGGGAGTGTGGAGACCCAGTACTTC.

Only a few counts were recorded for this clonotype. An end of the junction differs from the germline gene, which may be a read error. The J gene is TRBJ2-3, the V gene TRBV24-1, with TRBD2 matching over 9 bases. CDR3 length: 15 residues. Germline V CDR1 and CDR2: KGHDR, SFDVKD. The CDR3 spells CATSDSGTSRDTQYF. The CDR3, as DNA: TGTGCCACCAGTGATTCGGGGACTAGCAGAGATACGCAGTATTTT.

CDR3 sequence (DNA): TGCGCCAGCAGCGACTACGGCCTTAACACTGAAGCTTTCTTT. Translation: CASSDYGLNTEAFF. V and J are TRBV5-1 and TRBJ1-1; unclear D gene. There are 14 residues in the CDR3. The V gene lost 4 bases and the J gene lost 2 bases, with 12 bases spanning the gap. Germline loops: CDR1 SGHRS, CDR2 YFSETQ.

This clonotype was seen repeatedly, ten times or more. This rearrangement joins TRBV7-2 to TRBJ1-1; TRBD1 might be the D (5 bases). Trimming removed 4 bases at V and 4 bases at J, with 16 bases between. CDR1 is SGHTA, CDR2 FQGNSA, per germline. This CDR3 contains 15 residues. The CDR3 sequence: CASSSPGGARTEAFF. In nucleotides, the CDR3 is TGTGCCAGCAGCTCCCCTGGCGGGGCCCGCACTGAAGCTTTCTTT.

CDR3 nucleotide sequence: TGTGCCAGCAGCCTGGGGCTAGCGGAGGACGAGCAGTACTTC. It specifies CASSLGLAEDEQYF. The chain employs TRBV7-2 and TRBJ2-7, with 7 bases fitting TRBD2. The germline V gene encodes CDR1 SGHTA and CDR2 FQGNSA. This CDR3 comprises 14 residues. Losses at the gene ends were 5 bases for V and 5 bases for J; bases not matched to a gene: 9.

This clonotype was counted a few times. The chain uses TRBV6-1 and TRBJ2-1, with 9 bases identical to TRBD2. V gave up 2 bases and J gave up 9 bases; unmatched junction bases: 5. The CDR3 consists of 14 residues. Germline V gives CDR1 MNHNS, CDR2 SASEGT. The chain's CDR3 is CASSERREGGEQFF. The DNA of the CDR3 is TGTGCCAGCAGTGAACGGCGGGAGGGGGGTGAGCAGTTCTTC.